A selection of T cell receptor beta chains follows, all from one sample in a study of early T cells in non-severe SARS-CoV-2 infection. One entry per CDR3 protein, called by TCRdb with MiXCR from the 5' RACE reads. The repertoire includes 70,000 or so distinct CDR3 sequences, about 11% of them detected once, and 6.4% sits in the top ten. The sample comprised whole blood. The receptors derive from an adult who was a healthcare worker with PCR-confirmed SARS-CoV-2 infection or an uninfected control (not recorded which). The CDR3 runs from the conserved cysteine through the conserved F or W. The D gene is left open where the match is weak. Clone size is not always given. Where it is, it says once, few, many or a class for expanded clones.

CDR3nt	CDR3aa	abundance	v_gene	d_gene	j_gene
TGTGCCAGCAGCTTATCGGGAGGGCAAGGAGATACGCAGTATTTT	CASSLSGGQGDTQYF	few	TRBV7-7	TRBD2	TRBJ2-3
TGCAGTGCTAGAGTCCCCGGGGACAGGGGGCTTTACGAGCAGTACTTC	CSARVPGDRGLYEQYF	few	TRBV20-1	TRBD1	TRBJ2-7
TGCGCCAGCAGTGACTATAATACGCAGTATTTT	CASSDYNTQYF	few	TRBV10-2	.	TRBJ2-3
TGTGCCAGCAGTTCCGGTAGGACAGGCGTGAGAGAGCAGTACTTC	CASSSGRTGVREQYF	few	TRBV28	TRBD1	TRBJ2-7
TGTGCCAGCAGCCCAAGGGAGGCAGATACGCAGTATTTT	CASSPREADTQYF	many	TRBV11-3	.	TRBJ2-3
TGCAGTGCTTCGAGACCGCGGGTCTCGAGGCCATATAGCGGGAATGAGCAGTTCTTC	CSASRPRVSRPYSGNEQFF	many	TRBV20-1	TRBD2	TRBJ2-1
TGTGCCAGCTCACCACCAAATCTGAAACGCCTGAACACTGAAGCTTTCTTT	CASSPPNLKRLNTEAFF	many	TRBV18	.	TRBJ1-1
TGTGCCAGCAGCTTCGTAAGGGACGAGCAGTACTTC	CASSFVRDEQYF	few	TRBV7-8	.	TRBJ2-7
TGTGCCAGCTCGACAGGACCAAACACTGAAGCTTTCTTT	CASSTGPNTEAFF	.	TRBV7-3	.	TRBJ1-1
TGCAGTGCTAGAGATACGAGAAGTTATAGCAATCAGCCCCAGCATTTT	CSARDTRSYSNQPQHF	many	TRBV20-1	.	TRBJ1-5
TGTGCCAGTATGGGGTTGGGGACTAGTACCTACAATGAGCAGTTCTTC	CASMGLGTSTYNEQFF	few	TRBV19	TRBD2	TRBJ2-1
TGTACCAGCAGTTTGGTCGACACGGCTTTCTTT	CTSSLVDTAFF	.	TRBV28	.	TRBJ1-1
TGTGCCACCTCGACCGGGACTTTGAACACTGAAGCTTTCTTT	CATSTGTLNTEAFF	.	TRBV11-2	.	TRBJ1-1
TGTGCCAGCAGTGAACGCGGATATCACTACGAGCAGTACTTC	CASSERGYHYEQYF	few	TRBV2	.	TRBJ2-7
TGCAGTGCTAGTAGAGTAGATGGCTACACCTTC	CSASRVDGYTF	few	TRBV20-1	.	TRBJ1-2
TGCGCCAGCAGTGAGCTGTGTGAGGAGGGGGCCCAAGAGACCCAGTACTTC	CASSELCEEGAQETQYF	.	TRBV10-1	.	TRBJ2-5
TGTGCCAGCAGTGGAGGAGGAAGGGCCATTCAGTACTTC	CASSGGGRAIQYF	.	TRBV2	.	TRBJ2-4
TGTGCCAGCAGCGTAGCTCAAGAACGAGTGGGATATGGCTACACCTTC	CASSVAQERVGYGYTF	few	TRBV9	.	TRBJ1-2
TGTGCCAGCAGCTATCGATCGACGGGCCGTTGGGAGCAGTATTTT	CASSYRSTGRWEQYF	.	TRBV6-5	.	TRBJ2-3
TGTGCCAGCAGCTCCCCGGGACAGGGGCCGGAGAATGAGCAGTTCTTC	CASSSPGQGPENEQFF	few	TRBV11-2	TRBD1	TRBJ2-1
TGTGCCAGCAGCACTAGCGGGAGAACTACAGATACGCAGTATTTT	CASSTSGRTTDTQYF	few	TRBV12-3/TRBV12-4	TRBD2	TRBJ2-3
TGTGCCAGCGGACTCCTCTCCTACAATGAGCAGTTCTTC	CASGLLSYNEQFF	.	TRBV2	.	TRBJ2-1
TGCAGTGCTAGAGATTATGAGGACGTGGGGAAACTGTTTTTT	CSARDYEDVGKLFF	.	TRBV20-1	.	TRBJ1-4
TGTGCCAGCAGTGCCGACAAGAACATTCAGTACTTC	CASSADKNIQYF	few	TRBV2	.	TRBJ2-4
TGTGCCAGCAGCAGAGCGAACACCGGGGAGCTGTTTTTT	CASSRANTGELFF	few	TRBV27	.	TRBJ2-2
TGTGCCAGCAGTAAGCAACCAGAAGCGGGAGTCTCCTACGAGCAGTACTTC	CASSKQPEAGVSYEQYF	.	TRBV6-5	TRBD2	TRBJ2-7
TGTGCCAACAGACTTAGCGGGTCCTCCTACGAGCAGTACTTC	CANRLSGSSYEQYF	.	TRBV7-8	TRBD2	TRBJ2-7
TGTGCCAGCAGCCCTAGCGGGAGGGCCTTGCGAGAGCAGTACTTC	CASSPSGRALREQYF	.	TRBV7-9	TRBD2	TRBJ2-7
TGCAGTGCTCTTGACTGGAGGGGGACCCAGTACTTC	CSALDWRGTQYF	few	TRBV20-1	.	TRBJ2-5
TGTGCCAGCAGTGCCACTAGAAGCTCCTACAATGAGCAGTTCTTC	CASSATRSSYNEQFF	.	TRBV2	.	TRBJ2-1
TGTGCCATCAGTGAGTCGACTAGCGGGAGTTCTACGCAGTATTTT	CAISESTSGSSTQYF	few	TRBV10-3	TRBD2	TRBJ2-3
TGTGCCAGCAGCCGGTTAGCGGGGGCTGCTCCCTACGAGCAGTACTTC	CASSRLAGAAPYEQYF	many	TRBV7-9	TRBD2	TRBJ2-7
TGTGCCAGCAGTTCCCTAATGGCGGGCCTCTACGAGCAGTACTTC	CASSSLMAGLYEQYF	many	TRBV27	.	TRBJ2-7
TGTGCCAGCAGTTATTTCAGCGGGATGGACACCGGGGAGCTGTTTTTT	CASSYFSGMDTGELFF	few	TRBV6-5	TRBD2	TRBJ2-2
TGCAGTGCTAGTTGGGGAGACGGGGCTTTCTTT	CSASWGDGAFF	.	TRBV20-1	.	TRBJ1-1
TGTGCCAGCAGCCAGATGACGCAAGAGACCCAGTACTTC	CASSQMTQETQYF	.	TRBV3-1	.	TRBJ2-5
TGTGCCAGCAGCCTGGACCCCGCCGCCTACGAGCAGTACTTC	CASSLDPAAYEQYF	few	TRBV11-2	.	TRBJ2-7
TGTGCCAGCAGCTTAAGGCGGCCGGGGGAGCAGTACTTC	CASSLRRPGEQYF	.	TRBV7-8	.	TRBJ2-7